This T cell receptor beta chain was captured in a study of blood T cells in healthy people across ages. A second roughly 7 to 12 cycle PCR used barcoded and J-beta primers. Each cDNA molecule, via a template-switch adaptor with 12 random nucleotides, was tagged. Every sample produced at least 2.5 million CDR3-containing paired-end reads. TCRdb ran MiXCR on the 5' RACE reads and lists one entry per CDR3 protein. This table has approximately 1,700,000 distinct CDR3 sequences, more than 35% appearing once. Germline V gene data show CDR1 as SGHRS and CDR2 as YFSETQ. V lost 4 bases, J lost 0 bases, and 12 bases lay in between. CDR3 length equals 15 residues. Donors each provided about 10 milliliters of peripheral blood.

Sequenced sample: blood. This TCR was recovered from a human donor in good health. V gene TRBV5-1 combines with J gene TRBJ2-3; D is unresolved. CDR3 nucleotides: TGCGCCAGCAGCGCGGATCCGTCTAGCACAGATACGCAGTATTTT. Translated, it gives CASSADPSSTDTQYF.